Sequencing of this T cell receptor (beta chain) was carried out in a study of T cells in Graves' hyperthyroidism and ophthalmopathy. On the basis of clinical symptoms, serum thyroxine and TRAb, thyroid ultrasound and orbital computed tomography, diagnoses were made. TCR beta CDR3 regions were amplified from RNA. First-round RT-PCR with HTBI primers amplified the TCR CDR3 region. Using its own MiXCR run on the multiplex PCR reads, TCRdb lists one record per CDR3 protein. The sample has fewer than 600,000 distinct CDR3 sequences; around 13% are singletons. The sample consisted of blood. The origin of this receptor is a woman in her thirties or forties with Graves' hyperthyroidism.

The CDR3 sequence: CASSPGLGTGIDEQFF. The DNA of the CDR3 is TGTGCCAGTAGTCCCGGATTGGGGACAGGGATTGATGAGCAGTTCTTC. This chain joins TRBV19 and TRBJ2-1, with 9 bases matching TRBD1. V lost 5 bases to trimming and J lost 8 bases; unmatched junction nucleotides: 13. Germline lookup yields CDR1 LNHDA and CDR2 SQIVND (reference sequence). The CDR3 loop spans 16 amino acids.